Shown below are 18 T cell receptor beta chains from a single sample sequenced in a study of CD8 T cells in ankylosing spondylitis. The study's findings and limits: There was a TCR beta motif, made of several highly homologous variants, that appeared characteristic of ankylosing spondylitis blood.

These receptors have no identified antigens. TCRdb ran MiXCR on the 5' RACE reads and lists one entry per CDR3 protein. This sample has 350,000 to 450,000 distinct CDR3 sequences, with about 25% found just once. Specimen: blood, either unsorted or a sorted T cell fraction (not recorded which). Source of these receptors: a male donor with ankylosing spondylitis.

A few counts support this clonotype. This rearrangement joins TRBV7-8 to TRBJ2-1; 8 bases line up with TRBD2. Trimming removed 4 bases from V and 6 bases from J; junction bases left unmatched: 8. Germline CDR1 is SGHVS and CDR2 is FQNEAQ. The CDR3 is 15 amino acids. In DNA, the CDR3 is TGTGCCAGCAGCTCGGGACTAGAAGGGGCCAATGAGCAGTTCTTC. Amino acid sequence: CASSSGLEGANEQFF.

J is TRBJ2-1 and V is TRBV27, with 11 positions matching TRBD2. Per the germline V gene, CDR1 is MNHEY and CDR2 is SMNVEV (reference sequence). The CDR3 has 16 amino acids. Unmatched junction bases numbered 8, after V lost 5 bases and J lost 5 bases. CDR3 in amino acids: CASSLRVAGGNNEQFF. As DNA, the CDR3 is TGTGCCAGCAGTCTAAGGGTAGCGGGAGGGAACAATGAGCAGTTCTTC.

This clonotype was seen at least ten times. The chain carries TRBV29-1 and TRBJ1-1; no clear D gene. Germline CDR1 and CDR2: SQVTM and ANQGSEA. V lost 3 bases, J lost 1 base, and 3 bases lay in between. This CDR3 spans 11 amino acids. This CDR3 is CSVDGNTEAFF. In DNA form, the CDR3 reads TGCAGCGTTGACGGGAACACTGAAGCTTTCTTT.

This clonotype has a handful of counts. The chain recombines TRBV5-6 with TRBJ1-4, with D unclear. This CDR3 contains 13 residues. The V and J ends lost 1 base and 11 bases respectively, with 12 bases between them. Germline V gene data show CDR1 as SGHDT and CDR2 as YYEEEE. The CDR3 DNA reads as TGTGCCAGCAGCTTGAGTCGCCCCGGGAAACTGTTTTTT. This translates into CASSLSRPGKLFF.

This chain connects TRBV7-2 to TRBJ2-1, with 8 nucleotides matching TRBD2. The CDR3 loop spans 12 amino acids. Germline CDR1 reads SGHTA; CDR2 reads FQGNSA. The junction had 2 bases not matched to a gene; V was cut back by 3 bases and J by 10 bases. The CDR3 DNA reads TGTGCCAGCAGCTTTAGCGGGAAGGAGCAGTTCTTC. Translation gives CASSFSGKEQFF.

The rearrangement uses TRBV20-1 and TRBJ1-1; 9 nucleotides align to TRBD1. This CDR3 spans 13 amino acids. Germline values: CDR1 DFQATT, CDR2 SNEGSKA (reference sequence). The ends lost 6 bases at V and 4 bases at J; junction bases unmatched: 6. CDR3 DNA sequence: TGCAGTGCGCGGACAGGGGCGGTCACTGAAGCTTTCTTT. Encoded protein: CSARTGAVTEAFF.

The rearrangement joins TRBV27 to TRBJ1-5; D call uncertain. V was pared by 3 bases and J by 4 bases, with 13 bases between. CDR1 is MNHEY and CDR2 is SMNVEV in the germline V gene (reference sequence). The CDR3 length is 15 residues. The CDR3 protein is CASSFSAGGNQPQHF. The CDR3 DNA follows: TGTGCCAGCAGTTTTTCGGCAGGCGGTAATCAGCCCCAGCATTTT.

The chain carries TRBV5-1 and TRBJ1-4, with D perhaps TRBD1 (5 bases). The germline CDR1 and CDR2 sequences are SGHRS and YFSETQ. The germline V and J ends were trimmed by 0 bases and 8 bases, with 11 bases remaining between them. The CDR3 totals 14 residues. The CDR3 region has the DNA TGCGCCAGCAGCTTGGGGGGACCGAGGGAAAAACTGTTTTTT. Protein product: CASSLGGPREKLFF.

This clonotype was counted a few times. The gene calls are TRBV5-1 and TRBJ1-5, with D possibly matching TRBD1 (6 bases). CDR1 and CDR2 (germline): SGHRS, YFSETQ. Deletions cut 5 bases from V and 2 bases from J, with 11 bases between. The CDR3 covers 14 residues. The CDR3, as DNA: TGCGCCAGCAGGGCTGCAGGGGGCAATCAGCCCCAGCATTTT. This codes for CASRAAGGNQPQHF.

This clonotype was seen ten or more times. The J gene is TRBJ2-3, the V gene TRBV20-1; D is unclear. V lost 6 bases and J 5 bases, leaving 15 bases between the germline ends. This CDR3 has 13 residues. Per germline, CDR1 DFQATT and CDR2 SNEGSKA (reference sequence). The CDR3 DNA reads as TGCAGTGCAGCCGCGAGGATCGGAGATACGCAGTATTTT. It codes for CSAAARIGDTQYF.

This clonotype occurred many times. The gene calls are TRBV10-3 and TRBJ1-1; possibly TRBD1 for D (6 bases). Trimming pared 5 bases from V and 4 bases from J, leaving 23 bases between. The length of the CDR3 is 17 residues. Germline V lookup: CDR1 ENHRY, CDR2 SYGVKD. The CDR3 protein is CAISSLGVTRGRTEAFF. For the CDR3, the DNA is TGTGCCATCAGTTCCTTGGGGGTCACCAGGGGACGCACTGAAGCTTTCTTT.

The chain carries TRBV15 and TRBJ2-7; 9 bases fit TRBD1. The V and J ends lost 3 bases and 4 bases, in that order; junction bases with no gene match: 7. The CDR3 covers 15 residues. Germline CDR1 is LNHNV and CDR2 is YYDKDF (reference sequence). CDR3 in amino acids: CATSSTGTGYYEQYF. As DNA, the CDR3 is TGTGCCACCAGCAGTACGGGGACAGGGTATTACGAGCAGTACTTC.

This clonotype was counted a few times. The rearrangement links TRBV18 to TRBJ1-1; unclear D gene. From germline, CDR1 is KGHSH and CDR2 LQKENI. Trimming shortened V by 6 bases and J by 6 bases, and 14 bases separated the two germline ends. CDR3 length: 13 residues. The CDR3 loop is CASSARADPEAFF. The CDR3 region has the DNA TGTGCCAGCTCGGCGCGGGCCGACCCTGAAGCTTTCTTT.

The chain links TRBV7-9 to TRBJ2-7; no clear D. V was cut by 5 bases and J by 6 bases, with 11 bases left in between. Germline V lookup: CDR1 SEHNR, CDR2 FQNEAQ (reference sequence). The CDR3 runs to 12 residues. The CDR3 loop reads CASSGAVSEQYF. The CDR3 bases are TGTGCCAGCAGCGGTGCGGTGAGCGAGCAGTACTTC.

This clonotype has a handful of counts. This may be a read error, as it is one base from a much larger clone. J is TRBJ2-2 and V is TRBV7-9; D gene unclear. V gave up 3 bases and J gave up 1 base, with 3 bases separating them. The CDR3 totals 13 residues. Per the germline V gene, CDR1 is SEHNR and CDR2 is FQNEAQ (reference sequence). The chain's CDR3 is CASSFMNTGELFF. The CDR3 coding sequence is TGTGCCAGCAGCTTTATGAACACCGGGGAGCTGTTTTTT.

In this sample, this clonotype turned up a few times. J is TRBJ2-7 and V is TRBV11-1; 7 bases fit TRBD2. There are 19 residues in the CDR3. The ends lost 1 base at V and 2 bases at J; junction bases unmatched: 17. CDR1 is SGHAT, CDR2 FQDESV, per germline (reference sequence). CDR3 DNA sequence: TGTGCCAGCAGCTTAGGTGGCGGGGGATCTCCCCGTGGGGCCTACGAGCAGTACTTC. Translating it yields CASSLGGGGSPRGAYEQYF.

This clonotype came up a few times. This chain's CDR3 is CASSLSYRPNEKLFF. CDR3 bases: TGTGCCAGCAGCTTATCGTACAGGCCTAATGAAAAACTGTTTTTT. The chain uses TRBV7-6 and TRBJ1-4, with D perhaps TRBD1 (5 bases). V was pared by 2 bases and J by 3 bases, with 10 bases between. Germline V gene lookup returns CDR1 SGHVS and CDR2 FNYEAQ. CDR3 size: 15 residues.

DNA for the CDR3: TGTGCCAGCAGCCAAGCGCTTCAACGGGAGCTGTTTTTT. It is translated as CASSQALQRELFF. The gene calls are TRBV3-1 and TRBJ2-2, with D unclear. Looked up from germline, CDR1 is LGHDT and CDR2 is YNNKEL (reference sequence). The CDR3 has 13 residues. Trimming pared 1 base from V and 9 bases from J, leaving 9 bases between.